The sequence of this T cell receptor (beta chain) was determined in a study of blood T cell repertoires in COVID-19. Overall study: Nucleic acid was either cDNA or gDNA, and it came from T cells, B-cell-depleted T cells, or PBMCs.

Per the study methods: Estimation of nucleated cell counts relied on the amplification of reference gene primers. Sequencing used immunoSEQ multiplex PCR; TCRdb keeps in-frame clones, though not all of them. The D gene and trimming were derived from the DNA, and the V and J assignments and clone size from that table. Altogether some 38,000 clones are present, roughly 80% being singletons, with the ten largest covering approximately 1.6%. Germline V lookup: CDR1 LGHDT, CDR2 YNNKEL (reference sequence). V dropped 6 bases and J dropped 0; count of bases not matched to a gene: 5. The CDR3 is 16 amino acids.

Sequencing was done on a sample of peripheral blood. This sequence joins TRBV3-1 (or the pseudogene TRBV3-2) and TRBJ1-6; 7 positions match TRBD1. This clonotype originated in a man in his sixties with COVID-19, enrolled during active disease. CDR3 loop: CASRGRQGSYNSPLHF. The CDR3 DNA is TGTGCCAGCAGGGGACGACAGGGCTCCTATAATTCACCCCTCCACTTT.